This T cell receptor beta chain was retrieved from a study of T-cell memory formation after mild COVID-19. The CDR3 sequence is 12 residues long. Germline-derived CDR1 and CDR2 are MDHEN and SYDVKM. TCRdb passed the 5' RACE reads through MiXCR, listing each CDR3 protein once. The profile covers 250,000 to 300,000 distinct CDR3 sequences, with around 15% appearing a single time and roughly 20% taken by the ten largest. This clonotype has only a few counts. This clonotype was obtained from a young man who had mild COVID-19 (a few samples of this study predate the infection). Cell type and time point are not known. The sample comprised PBMCs or a T cell subset sorted from them (not recorded which). The chain has TRBV28 and TRBJ1-2; D not resolved. The CDR3, as DNA: TGTGCGACGCGAGACCCGAATTATGGCTACACCTTC. Its translation: CATRDPNYGYTF.